This T cell receptor beta chain came from a study of multiple sclerosis patients with progressive multifocal leukoencephalopathy. The study's findings and limits: TRBV and TRBJ usage showed no common pattern when PML developed.

Time point reported: time of PML onset. Points on this clone: The target antigen is unknown.

Only in-frame clones appear in the TCRdb table, and some are missing; sequencing was by immunoSEQ multiplex PCR. The sample includes about 32,000 clones, roughly 89% of them seen just once. The sequence derives from a woman aged 40 to 49 with progressive multifocal leukoencephalopathy. The input for sequencing was PBMCs, taken from a patient treated with natalizumab.

The CDR3 DNA reads TGTGCCAGTAGTATAACCGGGGAGCTGTTTTTT. Its protein is CASSITGELFF. V and J are TRBV19 and TRBJ2-2; D not resolved. The CDR3 is made up of 11 amino acids. The germline gives CDR1 LNHDA, CDR2 SQIVND (reference sequence). V lost 2 bases and J 5 bases, leaving 0 bases between the germline ends.